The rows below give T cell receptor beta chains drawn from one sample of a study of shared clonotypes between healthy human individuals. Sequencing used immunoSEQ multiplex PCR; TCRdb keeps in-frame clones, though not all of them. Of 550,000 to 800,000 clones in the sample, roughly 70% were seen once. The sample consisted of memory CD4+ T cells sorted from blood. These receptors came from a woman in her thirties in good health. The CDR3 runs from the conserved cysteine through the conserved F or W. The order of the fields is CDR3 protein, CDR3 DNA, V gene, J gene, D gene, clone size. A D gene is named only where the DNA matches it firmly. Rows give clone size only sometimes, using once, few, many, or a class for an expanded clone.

CDR3: CASSLTGRSNTEAFF
DNA: TGTGCCAGCAGTCTAACAGGCCGATCGAACACTGAAGCTTTCTTT
V: TRBV28
J: TRBJ1-1
D: NA
size: NA

CDR3: CASSSTASGNTIYF
DNA: TGCGCCAGCAGTTCGACAGCCTCTGGAAACACCATATATTTT
V: TRBV10-1
J: TRBJ1-3
D: NA
size: many

CDR3: CASSPATGLNTEAFF
DNA: TGTGCCAGCTCACCGGCGACAGGGCTGAACACTGAAGCTTTCTTT
V: TRBV18
J: TRBJ1-1
D: TRBD1
size: few

CDR3: CASSPWTSGRGVSSYEQYF
DNA: TGTGCCAGCAGTCCCTGGACTAGCGGGAGGGGGGTTAGCTCCTACGAGCAGTACTTC
V: TRBV28
J: TRBJ2-7
D: TRBD2
size: NA

CDR3: CASSLGLSSYEQYF
DNA: TGTGCCAGCAGCTTAGGGTTATCGTCCTACGAGCAGTACTTC
V: TRBV7-6
J: TRBJ2-7
D: NA
size: NA

CDR3: CASSDRGTSTDTQYF
DNA: TGTGCCAGCAGCGACAGGGGGACTAGCACAGATACGCAGTATTTT
V: TRBV6-1
J: TRBJ2-3
D: TRBD1
size: NA

CDR3: CASSEERNTGELFF
DNA: TGTGCCAGCAGCGAGGAGAGGAACACCGGGGAGCTGTTTTTT
V: TRBV7-3
J: TRBJ2-2
D: NA
size: NA

CDR3: CASSSDSGASPLHF
DNA: TGTGCCAGCAGCTCAGACTCAGGGGCTTCACCCCTCCACTTT
V: TRBV11-2
J: TRBJ1-6
D: NA
size: NA

CDR3: CASSPVHGNTIYF
DNA: TGTGCCAGCAGTCCCGTACATGGAAACACCATATATTTT
V: TRBV6-5
J: TRBJ1-3
D: NA
size: few

CDR3: CASGLVRRGLRPYNEQFF
DNA: TGTGCTAGTGGTTTGGTACGGAGGGGGTTACGCCCCTACAATGAGCAGTTCTTC
V: TRBV12-5
J: TRBJ2-1
D: NA
size: NA

CDR3: CASSDSLSYEQYF
DNA: TGTGCCAGTAGCGACTCTTTATCCTACGAGCAGTACTTC
V: TRBV19
J: TRBJ2-7
D: NA
size: NA

CDR3: CASRSYGSGETQYF
DNA: TGTGCCAGCAGGTCTTACGGATCCGGGGAGACCCAGTACTTC
V: TRBV6-5
J: TRBJ2-5
D: NA
size: NA

CDR3: CASSLDNQPQHF
DNA: TGTGCCAGCAGCCTGGACAATCAGCCCCAGCATTTT
V: TRBV7-9
J: TRBJ1-5
D: NA
size: once

CDR3: CASSPRVSANTGELFF
DNA: TGTGCCAGCAGCCCCCGGGTTAGCGCGAACACCGGGGAGCTGTTTTTT
V: TRBV7-7
J: TRBJ2-2
D: NA
size: NA

CDR3: CASSEASGRGYNEQFF
DNA: TGTGCCAGCAGTGAGGCTAGCGGGAGGGGGTACAATGAGCAGTTCTTC
V: TRBV25-1
J: TRBJ2-1
D: TRBD2
size: NA

CDR3: CAWSVRGRGHSYEQYF
DNA: TGTGCCTGGAGTGTACGCGGCAGGGGGCATTCCTACGAGCAGTACTTC
V: TRBV30
J: TRBJ2-7
D: TRBD1
size: NA

CDR3: CASSFRREGKNIQYF
DNA: TGTGCCAGCAGTTTCCGACGGGAAGGCAAAAACATTCAGTACTTC
V: TRBV28
J: TRBJ2-4
D: NA
size: NA

CDR3: CASSSGQYDYGYTF
DNA: TGTGCCAGCAGCTCGGGACAGTACGACTATGGCTACACCTTC
V: TRBV11-1
J: TRBJ1-2
D: TRBD1
size: NA

CDR3: CTSSPSCDTDTQYF
DNA: TGCACCAGCAGCCCCAGTTGTGACACAGATACGCAGTATTTT
V: TRBV1
J: TRBJ2-3
D: NA
size: NA

CDR3: CSTGQGSNTEAFF
DNA: TGCAGCACAGGACAGGGATCGAACACTGAAGCTTTCTTT
V: TRBV29-1
J: TRBJ1-1
D: TRBD1
size: NA

CDR3: CASSGTQWGDYGYTF
DNA: TGTGCCAGCAGTGGTACACAATGGGGAGACTATGGCTACACCTTC
V: TRBV9
J: TRBJ1-2
D: NA
size: NA

CDR3: CASSLALGRSDTQYF
DNA: TGTGCCAGCAGCTTAGCGCTAGGGAGGAGCGATACGCAGTATTTT
V: TRBV7-2
J: TRBJ2-3
D: NA
size: NA

CDR3: CATAGQTDTQYF
DNA: TGTGCCACCGCGGGACAAACAGATACGCAGTATTTT
V: TRBV5-4
J: TRBJ2-3
D: NA
size: NA

CDR3: CATNHRSASYGYTF
DNA: TGTGCCACCAACCATCGATCGGCTAGCTATGGCTACACCTTC
V: TRBV28
J: TRBJ1-2
D: NA
size: NA

CDR3: CASSLGGTGIGEQYF
DNA: TGTGCCAGCAGCCTCGGGGGGACAGGGATCGGCGAGCAGTACTTC
V: TRBV14
J: TRBJ2-7
D: TRBD1
size: NA

CDR3: CASSQDYATSGSTLSYEQYF
DNA: TGTGCCAGCAGCCAAGATTACGCGACTAGCGGGAGCACCCTTTCTTACGAGCAGTACTTC
V: TRBV14
J: TRBJ2-7
D: TRBD2
size: many

CDR3: CASSQRTGIETQYF
DNA: TGCGCCAGCAGCCAGAGGACAGGGATAGAGACCCAGTACTTC
V: TRBV4-1
J: TRBJ2-5
D: TRBD1
size: once

CDR3: CASISGPGANVLTF
DNA: TGTGCCAGTATATCCGGGCCTGGGGCCAACGTCCTGACTTTC
V: TRBV19
J: TRBJ2-6
D: NA
size: few

CDR3: CSVEPFQGESGYTF
DNA: TGCAGCGTTGAACCATTCCAGGGGGAATCGGGCTACACCTTC
V: TRBV29-1
J: TRBJ1-2
D: TRBD1
size: NA

CDR3: CSARADAEAFF
DNA: TGCAGTGCTAGAGCCGACGCTGAAGCTTTCTTT
V: TRBV20-1
J: TRBJ1-1
D: NA
size: NA

CDR3: CASSSQPWRGRQFF
DNA: TGTGCCAGCAGCTCGCAGCCGTGGCGGGGTCGTCAGTTCTTC
V: TRBV7-6
J: TRBJ2-1
D: NA
size: NA

CDR3: CAWSAMADEQFF
DNA: TGTGCCTGGAGTGCAATGGCTGATGAGCAGTTCTTC
V: TRBV30
J: TRBJ2-1
D: NA
size: NA

CDR3: CASNPSGTDTQYF
DNA: TGTGCCAGCAACCCCTCTGGCACAGATACGCAGTATTTT
V: TRBV27
J: TRBJ2-3
D: NA
size: NA

CDR3: CASSLGAEGQPQHF
DNA: TGCGCCAGCAGCTTAGGGGCTGAGGGTCAGCCCCAGCATTTT
V: TRBV5-1
J: TRBJ1-5
D: NA
size: NA

CDR3: CASTSGSSEQYF
DNA: TGTGCCAGCACCAGTGGGAGTTCCGAGCAGTACTTC
V: TRBV6-1
J: TRBJ2-7
D: NA
size: NA

CDR3: CASSLAPGAYNEQFF
DNA: TGCGCCAGCAGCTTGGCACCGGGGGCCTACAATGAGCAGTTCTTC
V: TRBV5-1
J: TRBJ2-1
D: NA
size: NA

CDR3: CASSNPGTIETQYF
DNA: TGTGCCAGCAGCAACCCAGGGACTATAGAGACCCAGTACTTC
V: TRBV7-2
J: TRBJ2-5
D: TRBD2
size: NA

CDR3: CASSAKPTGGTEAFF
DNA: TGTGCCAGCAGTGCTAAACCAACAGGGGGCACTGAAGCTTTCTTT
V: TRBV6-1
J: TRBJ1-1
D: TRBD1
size: few

CDR3: CASSQTSGRIHEQFF
DNA: TGTGCCAGTAGTCAGACTAGCGGGAGGATTCATGAGCAGTTCTTC
V: TRBV19
J: TRBJ2-1
D: TRBD2
size: NA

CDR3: CASSKGDSNYGYTF
DNA: TGTGCCAGCAGCAAAGGAGATTCTAACTATGGCTACACCTTC
V: TRBV7-2
J: TRBJ1-2
D: NA
size: once

CDR3: CASSRGSGAYNEQFF
DNA: TGTGCCAGTAGTAGGGGTAGCGGAGCGTACAATGAGCAGTTCTTC
V: TRBV19
J: TRBJ2-1
D: NA
size: NA

CDR3: CASSSSGTGELFF
DNA: TGTGCCAGCAGTTCTAGTGGCACCGGGGAGCTGTTTTTT
V: TRBV5-4
J: TRBJ2-2
D: NA
size: NA

CDR3: CASSLEQGGKLFF
DNA: TGTGCCAGCAGCTTAGAACAGGGGGGAAAACTGTTTTTT
V: TRBV11-1
J: TRBJ1-4
D: TRBD1
size: NA

CDR3: CASSLPGSLNEQFF
DNA: TGTGCCAGCAGTTTACCCGGGAGCTTAAATGAGCAGTTCTTC
V: TRBV28
J: TRBJ2-1
D: NA
size: NA

CDR3: CASSWTRRETQYF
DNA: TGTGCCAGCAGCTGGACTAGACGAGAGACCCAGTACTTC
V: TRBV5-6
J: TRBJ2-5
D: TRBD2
size: NA

CDR3: CASSPDGNQPQHF
DNA: TGTGCCAGCAGCCCCGATGGCAATCAGCCCCAGCATTTT
V: TRBV11-2
J: TRBJ1-5
D: NA
size: few

CDR3: CASSPGHSTDTQYF
DNA: TGTGCCAGCAGCCCCGGGCACTCCACAGATACGCAGTATTTT
V: TRBV7-2
J: TRBJ2-3
D: NA
size: NA

CDR3: CASSDQAPNQPQHF
DNA: TGTGCCAGCAGTGACCAGGCCCCCAATCAGCCCCAGCATTTT
V: TRBV2
J: TRBJ1-5
D: NA
size: few

CDR3: CASSLARAETQYF
DNA: TGCGCCAGCAGCTTGGCTAGAGCTGAGACCCAGTACTTC
V: TRBV5-1
J: TRBJ2-5
D: NA
size: NA

CDR3: CASSQSGTSSYEQYF
DNA: TGTGCCAGCAGCCAGTCCGGGACTAGCTCCTACGAGCAGTACTTC
V: TRBV5-4
J: TRBJ2-7
D: TRBD2
size: NA

CDR3: CASSPGRGWETQYF
DNA: TGTGCCAGCTCACCAGGCAGGGGTTGGGAGACCCAGTACTTC
V: TRBV18
J: TRBJ2-5
D: NA
size: NA

CDR3: CASSVVPLGGADTQYF
DNA: TGTGCCAGCAGCGTAGTCCCCTTGGGGGGCGCAGATACGCAGTATTTT
V: TRBV9
J: TRBJ2-3
D: NA
size: NA

CDR3: CASSGRGLLNTEAFF
DNA: TGTGCCAGCAGCGGCAGGGGGCTGCTTAACACTGAAGCTTTCTTT
V: TRBV11-3
J: TRBJ1-1
D: TRBD1
size: few

CDR3: CASSLVSGPGTEAFF
DNA: TGTGCCAGCAGCTTAGTTTCAGGGCCGGGGACTGAAGCTTTCTTT
V: TRBV7-2
J: TRBJ1-1
D: NA
size: NA

CDR3: CASSYSDKNTEAFF
DNA: TGCGCCAGCAGCTACAGTGATAAAAACACTGAAGCTTTCTTT
V: TRBV5-1
J: TRBJ1-1
D: NA
size: NA

CDR3: CASNIDSLTYEQYF
DNA: TGTGCCAGCAACATCGACAGTCTAACCTACGAGCAGTACTTC
V: TRBV28
J: TRBJ2-7
D: NA
size: NA

CDR3: CASKGNSNQPQHF
DNA: TGTGCCAGCAAAGGCAATAGCAATCAGCCCCAGCATTTT
V: TRBV2
J: TRBJ1-5
D: NA
size: NA

CDR3: CASSTPGGDEQFF
DNA: TGTGCCAGTAGTACCCCGGGGGGCGATGAGCAGTTCTTC
V: TRBV19
J: TRBJ2-1
D: NA
size: NA